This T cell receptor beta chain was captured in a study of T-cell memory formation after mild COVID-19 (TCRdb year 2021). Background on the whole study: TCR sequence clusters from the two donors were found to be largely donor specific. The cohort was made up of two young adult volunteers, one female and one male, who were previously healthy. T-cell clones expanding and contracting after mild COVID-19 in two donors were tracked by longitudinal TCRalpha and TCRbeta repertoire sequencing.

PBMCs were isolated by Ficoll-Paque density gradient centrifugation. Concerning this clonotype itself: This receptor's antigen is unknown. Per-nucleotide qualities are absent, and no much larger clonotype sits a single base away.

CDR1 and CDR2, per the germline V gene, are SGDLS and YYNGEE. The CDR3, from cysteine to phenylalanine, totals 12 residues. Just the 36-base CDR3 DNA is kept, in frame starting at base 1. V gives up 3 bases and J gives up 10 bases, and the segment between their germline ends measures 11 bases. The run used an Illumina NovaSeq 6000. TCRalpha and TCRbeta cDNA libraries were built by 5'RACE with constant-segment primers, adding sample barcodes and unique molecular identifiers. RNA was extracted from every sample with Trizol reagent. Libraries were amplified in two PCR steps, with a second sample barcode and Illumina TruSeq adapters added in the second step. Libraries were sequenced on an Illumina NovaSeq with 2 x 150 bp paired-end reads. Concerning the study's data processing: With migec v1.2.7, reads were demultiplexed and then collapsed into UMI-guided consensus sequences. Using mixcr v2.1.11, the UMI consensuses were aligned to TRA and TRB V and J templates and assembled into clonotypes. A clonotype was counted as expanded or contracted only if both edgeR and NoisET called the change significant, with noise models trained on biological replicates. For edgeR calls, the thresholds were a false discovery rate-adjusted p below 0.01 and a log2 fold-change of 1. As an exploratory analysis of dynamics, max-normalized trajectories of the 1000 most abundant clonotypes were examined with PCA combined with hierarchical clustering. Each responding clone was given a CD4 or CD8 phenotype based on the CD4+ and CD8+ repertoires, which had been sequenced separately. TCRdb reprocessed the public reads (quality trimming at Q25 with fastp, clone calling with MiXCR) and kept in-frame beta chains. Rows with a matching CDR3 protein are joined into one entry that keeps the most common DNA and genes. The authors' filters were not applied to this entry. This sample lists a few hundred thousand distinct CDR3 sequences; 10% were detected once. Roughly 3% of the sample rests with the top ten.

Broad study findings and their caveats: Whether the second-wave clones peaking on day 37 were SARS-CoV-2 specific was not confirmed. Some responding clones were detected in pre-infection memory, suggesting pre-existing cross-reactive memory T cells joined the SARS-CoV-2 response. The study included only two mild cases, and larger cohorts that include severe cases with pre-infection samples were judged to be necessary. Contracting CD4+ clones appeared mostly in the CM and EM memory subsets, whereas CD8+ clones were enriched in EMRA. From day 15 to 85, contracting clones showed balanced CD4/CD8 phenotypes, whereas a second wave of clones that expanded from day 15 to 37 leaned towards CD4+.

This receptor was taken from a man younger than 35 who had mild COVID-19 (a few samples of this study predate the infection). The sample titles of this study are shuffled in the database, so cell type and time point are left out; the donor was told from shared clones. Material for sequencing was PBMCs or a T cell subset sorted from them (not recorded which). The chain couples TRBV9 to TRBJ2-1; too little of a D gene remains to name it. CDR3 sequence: CASSGMTSEQFF. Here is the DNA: TGTGCCAGCAGCGGGATGACTTCCGAGCAGTTCTTC.